The T cell receptor beta chain under discussion was sequenced for a study of response to subunit inactivated influenza vaccine. Study results and limitations: The study's authors posited that every seasonal influenza vaccination enlists few new T cells.

TCRdb re-called the RT-PCR reads through MiXCR, storing one row per CDR3 protein. The sample holds around 580,000 distinct CDR3 sequences, about 10% seen once. Germline V lookup: CDR1 DFQATT, CDR2 SNEGSKA (reference sequence). The CDR3 runs to 15 residues. V shed 6 bases and J shed 7 bases, with 22 bases lying between them. As for this clonotype: Its antigen is unknown.

Source: PBMCs from blood, taken on the day of vaccination. The genes are TRBV20-1 and TRBJ2-1; TRBD1 is a possible D gene (6 bases). This sequence was found in a man aged 50 to 60 who received an inactivated influenza vaccine. The CDR3 DNA sequence: TGCAGTGCACGAGGGGCCGGGACACCCTTTAATGAGCAGTTCTTC. As protein: CSARGAGTPFNEQFF.